This TCR beta chain was retrieved from a study of lymphopenia after photon versus proton radiotherapy (dated by TCRdb to the late 2010s). Background on the whole study: The study compared the immunological effects of photon versus proton radiation therapy in patients with gastrointestinal tumors who developed high-grade lymphopenia. The cohort comprised 20 or so patients with gastrointestinal tumors who received either photon or proton therapy and then developed lymphopenia. The goal of the study was to describe how the two radiation modalities differ in their effects on the immune system. Study-wide conclusions, independent of this receptor: During treatment, patients who received photon therapy lost naive T cells and TCR diversity and gained effector/memory populations, whereas patients who received proton therapy remained relatively stable. After the lymphocyte count nadir, oligoclonal expansion, especially of CD8+ Temra cells, was observed in photon-treated repertoires, and the drop in diversity was driven by this expansion. Across the cohort, an inverse correlation was found between a larger post-nadir drop in TCR diversity and overall survival time among patients who died. The survival association was assessed only in patients who died, and the authors presented better survival with proton therapy as a possibility rather than a demonstrated result.

Receptors were amplified or captured by the immunoSEQ multiplex PCR assay. T cell repertoires were profiled with deep sequencing of rearranged TCR beta loci together with multiparametric flow cytometry. TCRdb mirrors the immuneACCESS table, restricted to in-frame sequences. Some clones are absent from its copies; in checked studies, under half trace to an unresolved V gene, and the reason for the others is unknown. The sample table records 25,000 to 35,000 clones; approximately 89% of these occur just once. About 6.3% of the sample is taken by the ten largest. A distance of 14 bases separates the germline ends of V and J, which lose 1 base and 5 bases respectively. Per the germline V gene, SGHAT is the CDR1 and FQNNGV is the CDR2. Including the terminal cysteine and phenylalanine, the CDR3 comprises 15 residues. Only the CDR3 region is kept as DNA, spanning 45 bases read in frame from base 1. As regards this clone: Its antigen target is currently unknown. Base qualities are not at hand, and no much larger clone is one base apart.

This TCR was recovered from a woman aged 70 to 79 with pancreatic cancer. Some clones in this sample may be carry-over from other donors' samples. The V gene is TRBV11-2 and the J gene is TRBJ2-5; D gene: possibly TRBD1, on 5 matching bases. Sequencing was performed on peripheral blood, taken from a patient treated with proton-based radiotherapy. The base sequence is TGTGCCAGCAGCTTAGGGACACTCAGTAAGGAGACCCAGTACTTC. Protein translation: CASSLGTLSKETQYF.